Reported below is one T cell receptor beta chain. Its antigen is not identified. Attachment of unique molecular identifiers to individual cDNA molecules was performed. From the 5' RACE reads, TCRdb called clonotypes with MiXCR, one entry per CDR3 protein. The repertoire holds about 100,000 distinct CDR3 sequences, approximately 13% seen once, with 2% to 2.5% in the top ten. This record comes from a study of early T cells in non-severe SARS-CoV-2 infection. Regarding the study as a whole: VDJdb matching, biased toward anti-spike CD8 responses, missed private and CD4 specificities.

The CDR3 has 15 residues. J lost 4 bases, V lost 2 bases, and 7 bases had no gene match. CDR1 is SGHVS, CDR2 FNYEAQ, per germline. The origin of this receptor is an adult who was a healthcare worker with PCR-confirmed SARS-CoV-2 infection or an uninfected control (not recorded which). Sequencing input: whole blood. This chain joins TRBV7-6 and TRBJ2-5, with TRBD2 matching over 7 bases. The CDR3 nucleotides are TGTGCCAGCAGCTTACGGGAGGCCCGGGGAGAGACCCAGTACTTC. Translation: CASSLREARGETQYF. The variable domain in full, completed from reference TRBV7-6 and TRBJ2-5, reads GAGVSQSPRYKVTKRGQDVALRCDPISGHVSLYWYRQALGQGPEFLTYFNYEAQQDKSGLPNDRFSAERPEGSISTLTIQRTEQRDSAMYRCASSLREARGETQYFGPGTRLLVL.